This is a list of T cell receptor beta chains from one sample in a study of T cell repertoires in cytomegalovirus infection. Each CDR3 protein gets one entry after TCRdb re-called the reads with MiXCR. The sample carries roughly 280,000 distinct CDR3 sequences, roughly 10% recorded once. What was sequenced was PBMCs. Every receptor here comes from a human donor in good health (CMV status not recorded). Some clones in this sample may be carry-over from other donors' samples. The CDR3 runs from the conserved cysteine through the conserved F or W. The D gene is left open where the match is weak. Where a row states a size, it is once, few, many or the class of an expanded clone; other rows omit it.

j_gene: TRBJ2-2
v_gene: TRBV12-3/TRBV12-4
d_gene: TRBD2
abundance: many
CDR3aa: CASSSELAGLGGELFF
CDR3nt: TGTGCCAGCAGCTCAGAACTAGCGGGACTTGGCGGGGAGCTGTTTTTT

j_gene: TRBJ1-1
v_gene: TRBV7-2
d_gene: NA
abundance: many
CDR3aa: CASSFDGSRTVNTEAFF
CDR3nt: TGTGCCAGCAGCTTCGACGGGTCCCGGACGGTGAACACTGAAGCTTTCTTT

j_gene: TRBJ2-1
v_gene: TRBV7-2
d_gene: NA
abundance: many
CDR3aa: CASSLWGEQFF
CDR3nt: TGTGCCAGCAGCTTATGGGGTGAGCAGTTCTTC

j_gene: TRBJ2-7
v_gene: TRBV4-2
d_gene: NA
abundance: NA
CDR3aa: CASSQDISPLEQYF
CDR3nt: TGTGCCAGCAGCCAAGATATAAGCCCGCTCGAGCAGTACTTC

j_gene: TRBJ1-5
v_gene: TRBV12-3/TRBV12-4
d_gene: NA
abundance: many
CDR3aa: CASSTGRGNQPQHF
CDR3nt: TGTGCCAGCAGCACCGGGAGGGGCAATCAGCCCCAGCATTTT

j_gene: TRBJ2-3
v_gene: TRBV2
d_gene: TRBD2
abundance: many
CDR3aa: CASSTTSGGSTDTQYF
CDR3nt: TGTGCCAGCAGTACTACTAGCGGGGGCTCCACAGATACGCAGTATTTT

j_gene: TRBJ2-7
v_gene: TRBV7-2
d_gene: TRBD1
abundance: many
CDR3aa: CASSLDRGGPVSEQYF
CDR3nt: TGTGCCAGCAGCTTAGATCGAGGGGGCCCCGTTAGCGAGCAGTACTTC

j_gene: TRBJ2-5
v_gene: TRBV6-6
d_gene: TRBD2
abundance: NA
CDR3aa: CASSYPKGAGGRETQYF
CDR3nt: TGTGCCAGCAGTTACCCCAAGGGAGCGGGGGGGAGAGAGACCCAGTACTTC

j_gene: TRBJ1-5
v_gene: TRBV11-2
d_gene: NA
abundance: many
CDR3aa: CASSTRLGRIRWVQPQHF
CDR3nt: TGTGCCAGCAGCACCCGACTGGGACGGATTAGGTGGGTTCAGCCCCAGCATTTT

j_gene: TRBJ1-1
v_gene: TRBV7-9
d_gene: TRBD1
abundance: NA
CDR3aa: CASSLMQGADAFF
CDR3nt: TGTGCCAGCAGCTTAATGCAGGGGGCGGATGCTTTCTTT

j_gene: TRBJ1-1
v_gene: TRBV7-2
d_gene: NA
abundance: NA
CDR3aa: CASSLGTTTEAFF
CDR3nt: TGTGCCAGCAGCTTAGGGACTACGACTGAAGCTTTCTTT

j_gene: TRBJ2-5
v_gene: TRBV12-3/TRBV12-4
d_gene: TRBD1
abundance: NA
CDR3aa: CASTRTGPETQYF
CDR3nt: TGTGCCAGCACCAGGACAGGGCCAGAGACCCAGTACTTC

j_gene: TRBJ1-3
v_gene: TRBV7-8
d_gene: TRBD1
abundance: many
CDR3aa: CASSTTGNSVGTIYF
CDR3nt: TGTGCCAGCAGCACGACAGGGAATTCCGTTGGCACCATATATTTT

j_gene: TRBJ1-1
v_gene: TRBV2
d_gene: TRBD1
abundance: many
CDR3aa: CASSGNRQGGTEAFF
CDR3nt: TGTGCCAGCAGTGGCAACCGACAGGGTGGCACTGAAGCTTTCTTT

j_gene: TRBJ2-7
v_gene: TRBV20-1
d_gene: TRBD1
abundance: many
CDR3aa: CSARPTGVSLHEQYF
CDR3nt: TGCAGTGCTAGACCGACAGGGGTATCTCTCCACGAGCAGTACTTC

j_gene: TRBJ2-1
v_gene: TRBV7-2
d_gene: NA
abundance: many
CDR3aa: CASSRDSGAEQFF
CDR3nt: TGTGCCAGCAGCCGGGACTCCGGCGCTGAGCAGTTCTTC

j_gene: TRBJ1-5
v_gene: TRBV6-6
d_gene: NA
abundance: NA
CDR3aa: CASRTAGLYSNQPQHF
CDR3nt: TGTGCCAGCAGGACGGCCGGGTTGTATAGCAATCAGCCCCAGCATTTT

j_gene: TRBJ2-2
v_gene: TRBV6-6
d_gene: NA
abundance: many
CDR3aa: CASSPPPGRWKNTGELFF
CDR3nt: TGTGCCAGCAGTCCCCCCCCGGGACGGTGGAAGAACACCGGGGAGCTGTTTTTT

j_gene: TRBJ1-5
v_gene: TRBV28
d_gene: TRBD1
abundance: NA
CDR3aa: CASRTGNNQPQHF
CDR3nt: TGTGCCAGCAGGACAGGGAACAATCAGCCCCAGCATTTT

j_gene: TRBJ2-5
v_gene: TRBV7-9
d_gene: NA
abundance: many
CDR3aa: CASSATGLQETQYF
CDR3nt: TGTGCCAGCAGCGCCACAGGCCTCCAAGAGACCCAGTACTTC

j_gene: TRBJ2-5
v_gene: TRBV30
d_gene: NA
abundance: many
CDR3aa: CAWSEHLGPLETQYF
CDR3nt: TGTGCCTGGAGTGAACACTTGGGACCCCTGGAGACCCAGTACTTC

j_gene: TRBJ2-7
v_gene: TRBV6-1
d_gene: NA
abundance: many
CDR3aa: CASTSLYEQYF
CDR3nt: TGTGCCAGCACCTCATTGTACGAGCAGTACTTC

j_gene: TRBJ1-6
v_gene: TRBV28
d_gene: NA
abundance: few
CDR3aa: CASSFERVNNSPLHF
CDR3nt: TGTGCCAGCAGTTTCGAACGGGTTAATAATTCACCCCTCCACTTT

j_gene: TRBJ2-7
v_gene: TRBV29-1
d_gene: TRBD1
abundance: few
CDR3aa: CSASRGSYEQYF
CDR3nt: TGCAGCGCCTCCAGGGGGTCCTACGAGCAGTACTTC

j_gene: TRBJ2-5
v_gene: TRBV20-1
d_gene: NA
abundance: NA
CDR3aa: CSASREEETQYF
CDR3nt: TGCAGTGCTAGCAGAGAAGAAGAGACCCAGTACTTC

j_gene: TRBJ1-1
v_gene: TRBV7-2
d_gene: NA
abundance: NA
CDR3aa: CASSSGGVGTEAFF
CDR3nt: TGTGCCAGCAGCTCGGGGGGGGTCGGGACTGAAGCTTTCTTT

j_gene: TRBJ2-5
v_gene: TRBV7-2
d_gene: TRBD1
abundance: many
CDR3aa: CASSPDRVVETQYF
CDR3nt: TGTGCCAGCAGCCCGGACAGGGTAGTCGAGACCCAGTACTTC

j_gene: TRBJ2-1
v_gene: TRBV6-5
d_gene: TRBD2
abundance: many
CDR3aa: CASSAVPPGTSGRKNEQFF
CDR3nt: TGTGCCAGCAGTGCTGTCCCGCCCGGGACTAGCGGGAGGAAAAATGAGCAGTTCTTC

j_gene: TRBJ2-2
v_gene: TRBV20-1
d_gene: TRBD1
abundance: few
CDR3aa: CSARRQGARAGELFF
CDR3nt: TGCAGTGCTAGAAGACAGGGGGCGCGCGCCGGGGAGCTGTTTTTT

j_gene: TRBJ2-7
v_gene: TRBV7-2
d_gene: TRBD1
abundance: many
CDR3aa: CASSLSGQGTSRQYF
CDR3nt: TGTGCCAGCAGCCTCTCGGGACAGGGGACGAGTAGACAGTACTTC

j_gene: TRBJ2-1
v_gene: TRBV25-1
d_gene: TRBD2
abundance: NA
CDR3aa: CASMGAGGLVEQFF
CDR3nt: TGTGCCAGCATGGGAGCGGGGGGGCTGGTTGAGCAGTTCTTC

j_gene: TRBJ2-3
v_gene: TRBV28
d_gene: NA
abundance: NA
CDR3aa: CASSSSEAGVTDTQYF
CDR3nt: TGTGCCAGCAGTTCCTCTGAGGCAGGGGTTACAGATACGCAGTATTTT